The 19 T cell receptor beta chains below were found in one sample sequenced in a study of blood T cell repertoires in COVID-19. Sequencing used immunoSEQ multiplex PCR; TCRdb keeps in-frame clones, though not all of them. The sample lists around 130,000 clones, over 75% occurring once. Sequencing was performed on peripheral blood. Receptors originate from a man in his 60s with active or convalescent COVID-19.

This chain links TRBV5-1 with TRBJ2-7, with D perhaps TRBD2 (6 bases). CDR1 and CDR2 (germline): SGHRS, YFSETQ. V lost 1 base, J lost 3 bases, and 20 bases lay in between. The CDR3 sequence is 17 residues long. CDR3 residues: CASSLRGLGSVIYEQYF. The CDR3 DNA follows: TGCGCCAGCAGCTTGCGGGGGTTGGGAAGTGTGATCTACGAGCAGTACTTC.

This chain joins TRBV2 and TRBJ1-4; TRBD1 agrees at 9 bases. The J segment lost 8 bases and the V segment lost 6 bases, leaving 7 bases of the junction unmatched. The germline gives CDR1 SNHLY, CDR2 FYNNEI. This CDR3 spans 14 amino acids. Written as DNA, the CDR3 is TGTGCCAGCAGGGGGGACAGGGTAGAGGAAAAACTGTTTTTT. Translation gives CASRGDRVEEKLFF.

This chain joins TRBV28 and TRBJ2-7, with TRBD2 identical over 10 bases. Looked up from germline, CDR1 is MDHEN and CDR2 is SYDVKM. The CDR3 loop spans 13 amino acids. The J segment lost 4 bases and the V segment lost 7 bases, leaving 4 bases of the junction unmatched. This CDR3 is CASNPAGGYEQYF. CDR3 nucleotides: TGTGCCAGCAATCCAGCGGGAGGGTACGAGCAGTACTTC.

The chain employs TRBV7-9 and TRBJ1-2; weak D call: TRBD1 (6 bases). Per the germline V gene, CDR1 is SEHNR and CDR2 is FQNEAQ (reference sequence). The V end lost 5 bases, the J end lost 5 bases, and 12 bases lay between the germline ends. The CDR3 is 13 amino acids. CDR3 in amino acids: CASSPTGLYGYTF. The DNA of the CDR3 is TGTGCCAGCAGCCCGACAGGATTATATGGCTACACCTTC.

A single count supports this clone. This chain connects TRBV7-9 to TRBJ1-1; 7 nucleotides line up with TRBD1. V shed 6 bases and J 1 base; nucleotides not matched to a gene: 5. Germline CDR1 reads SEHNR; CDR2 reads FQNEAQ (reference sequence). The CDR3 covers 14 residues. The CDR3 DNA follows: TGTGCCAGCAGGTGGGGACAGTCGAACACTGAAGCTTTCTTT. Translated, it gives CASRWGQSNTEAFF.

The DNA of the CDR3 is TGTGCCAGCAGCGTAGTCGGACTAGCGGGGAATACGCAGTATTTT. This translates into CASSVVGLAGNTQYF. The chain joins TRBV9 to TRBJ2-3; 12 bases fit TRBD2. The ends lost 0 bases at V and 7 bases at J; junction bases unmatched: 3. This CDR3 is built from 15 residues. CDR1 is SGDLS and CDR2 is YYNGEE in the germline V gene.

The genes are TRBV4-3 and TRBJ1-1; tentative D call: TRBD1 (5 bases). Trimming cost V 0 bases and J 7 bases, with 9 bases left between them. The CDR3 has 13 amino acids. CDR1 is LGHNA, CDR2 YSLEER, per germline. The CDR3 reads CASSQEGVDEAFF. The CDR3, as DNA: TGCGCCAGCAGCCAAGAAGGGGTGGATGAAGCTTTCTTT.

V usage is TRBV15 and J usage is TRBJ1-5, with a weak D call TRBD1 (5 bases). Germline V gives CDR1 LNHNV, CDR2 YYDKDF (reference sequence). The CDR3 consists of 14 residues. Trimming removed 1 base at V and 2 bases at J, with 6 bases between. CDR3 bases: TGTGCCACCAGCAGAGCAGGGCGCAATCAGCCCCAGCATTTT. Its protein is CATSRAGRNQPQHF. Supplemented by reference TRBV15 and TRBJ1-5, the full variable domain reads DAMVIQNPRYQVTQFGKPVTLSCSQTLNHNVMYWYQQKSSQAPKLLFHYYDKDFNNEADTPDNFQSRRPNTSFCFLDIRSPGLGDTAMYLCATSRAGRNQPQHFGDGTRLSIL.

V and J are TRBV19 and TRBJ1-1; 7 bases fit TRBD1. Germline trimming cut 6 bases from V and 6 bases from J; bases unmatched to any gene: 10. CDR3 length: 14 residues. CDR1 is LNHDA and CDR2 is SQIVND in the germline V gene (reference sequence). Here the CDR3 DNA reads TGTGCCAGTAGGAGAGGACAGGTGAGCTCTGAAGCTTTCTTT. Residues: CASRRGQVSSEAFF.

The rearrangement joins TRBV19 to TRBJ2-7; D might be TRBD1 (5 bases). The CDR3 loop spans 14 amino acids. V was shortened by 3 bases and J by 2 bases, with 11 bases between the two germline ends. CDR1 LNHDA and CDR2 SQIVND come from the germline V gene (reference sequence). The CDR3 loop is CASSMRQSTYEQYF. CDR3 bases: TGTGCCAGTAGTATGAGACAGTCTACCTACGAGCAGTACTTC.

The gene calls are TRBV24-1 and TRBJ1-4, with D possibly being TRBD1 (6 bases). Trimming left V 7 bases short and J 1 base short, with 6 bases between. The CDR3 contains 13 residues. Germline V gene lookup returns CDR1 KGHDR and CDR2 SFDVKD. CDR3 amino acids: CATRQGTNEKLFF. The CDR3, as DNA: TGTGCCACCAGACAGGGAACTAATGAAAAACTGTTTTTT.

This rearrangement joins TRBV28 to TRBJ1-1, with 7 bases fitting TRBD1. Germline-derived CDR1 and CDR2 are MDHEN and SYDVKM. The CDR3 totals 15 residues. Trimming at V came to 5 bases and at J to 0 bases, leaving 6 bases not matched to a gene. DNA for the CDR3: TGTGCCAGCAGTCGACGGGACAGAGTGAACACTGAAGCTTTCTTT. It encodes CASSRRDRVNTEAFF.

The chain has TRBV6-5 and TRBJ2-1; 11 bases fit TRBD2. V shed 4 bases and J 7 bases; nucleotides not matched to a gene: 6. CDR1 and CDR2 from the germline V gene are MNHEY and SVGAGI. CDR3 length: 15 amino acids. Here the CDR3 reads CASSFSGRARNEQFF. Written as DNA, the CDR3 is TGTGCCAGCAGTTTTAGCGGGAGGGCCAGGAATGAGCAGTTCTTC.

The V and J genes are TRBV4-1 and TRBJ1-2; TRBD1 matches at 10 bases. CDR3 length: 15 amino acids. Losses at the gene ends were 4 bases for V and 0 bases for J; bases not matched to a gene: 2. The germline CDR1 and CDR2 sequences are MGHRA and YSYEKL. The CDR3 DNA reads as TGCGCCAGCAGCCCAGGGACAGGGGCTAACTATGGCTACACCTTC. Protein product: CASSPGTGANYGYTF.

This CDR3 is CASSSGRRDEKLFF. For the CDR3, the DNA is TGCGCCAGCAGCTCCGGACGGAGGGACGAAAAACTGTTTTTT. The chain employs TRBV5-1 and TRBJ1-4; weak D call: TRBD1 (5 bases). In germline, CDR1 is SGHRS, CDR2 YFSETQ. V gave up 3 bases and J gave up 8 bases, with 14 bases separating them. This CDR3 is built from 14 residues.

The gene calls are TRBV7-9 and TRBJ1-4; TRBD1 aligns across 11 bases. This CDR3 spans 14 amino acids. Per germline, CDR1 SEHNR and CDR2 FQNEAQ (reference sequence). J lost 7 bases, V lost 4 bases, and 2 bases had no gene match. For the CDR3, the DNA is TGTGCCAGCAGCTCCGGGACAGGGGGTGAAAAACTGTTTTTT. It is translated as CASSSGTGGEKLFF.

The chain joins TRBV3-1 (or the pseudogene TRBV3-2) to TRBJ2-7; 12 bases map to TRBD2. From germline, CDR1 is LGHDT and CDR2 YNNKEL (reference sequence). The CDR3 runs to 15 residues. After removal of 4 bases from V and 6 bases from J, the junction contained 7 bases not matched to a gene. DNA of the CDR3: TGTGCCAGCAGCCCTCAGACTAGCGGGAGCGGCGAGCAGTACTTC. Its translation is CASSPQTSGSGEQYF.

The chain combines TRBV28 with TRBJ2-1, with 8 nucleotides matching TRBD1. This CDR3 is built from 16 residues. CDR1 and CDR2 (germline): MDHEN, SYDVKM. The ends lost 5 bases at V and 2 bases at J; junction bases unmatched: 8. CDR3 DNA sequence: TGTGCCAGCAGTGCCGAGACAGGGGTTGCCTACAATGAGCAGTTCTTC. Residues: CASSAETGVAYNEQFF.

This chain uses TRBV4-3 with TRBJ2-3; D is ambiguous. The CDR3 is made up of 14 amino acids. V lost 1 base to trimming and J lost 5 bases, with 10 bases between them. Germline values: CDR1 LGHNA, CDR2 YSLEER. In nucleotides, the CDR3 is TGCGCCAGCAGCCAAGTCACGCCCGGAGATACGCAGTATTTT. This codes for CASSQVTPGDTQYF.